Listed here are 25 T cell receptor beta chains from one sample, sequenced in a study of identifying expanded T cells in peripheral blood. Using immunoSEQ multiplex PCR, the repertoire was profiled, and TCRdb retains in-frame clones only, with some absent. The sample lists tens of thousands of clones; 88% were seen once. The sequencing sample was made of blood. The origin of the receptors is a person aged 18 to 70 in good health.

The chain combines TRBV27 with TRBJ2-5; perhaps TRBD1 as D (6 bases). The CDR3 sequence is 15 residues long. CDR1 and CDR2 from the germline V gene are MNHEY and SMNVEV (reference sequence). Trimming shortened V by 6 bases and J by 5 bases, and 19 bases separated the two germline ends. DNA for the CDR3: TGTGCCAGCAGAACCTCGTGGGGCAGGGGCGAGACCCAGTACTTC. Residues: CASRTSWGRGETQYF.

The CDR3: CASSIRQGSLDTIYF. The CDR3 nucleotides are TGTGCCAGCAGTATCCGACAGGGCAGCTTGGACACCATATATTTT. This chain links TRBV6-1 with TRBJ1-3; TRBD1 matches 7 bases. Germline assignment: CDR1 MNHNS and CDR2 SASEGT. V shed 5 bases, J shed 8 bases, and the junction held 12 bases outside the gene matches. The CDR3 extends over 15 amino acids.

The chain recombines TRBV18 with TRBJ1-5; unclear D gene. Looked up from germline, CDR1 is KGHSH and CDR2 is LQKENI. There are 15 residues in the CDR3. Trimming shortened V by 2 bases and J by 1 base, and 9 bases separated the two germline ends. The CDR3 sequence: CASSPGVRSNQPQHF. For the CDR3, the DNA is TGTGCCAGCTCACCAGGCGTACGAAGCAATCAGCCCCAGCATTTT.

The V gene is TRBV6-6, the J gene TRBJ2-7, with 9 bases matching TRBD1. V lost 5 bases to trimming and J lost 6 bases; unmatched junction nucleotides: 8. Germline CDR1 is MNHNY and CDR2 is SVGAGI (reference sequence). This CDR3 is 14 amino acids long. The CDR3, as DNA: TGTGCCAGCAGTACCGGGACAGGGAGAGGCGAGCAGTACTTC. It specifies CASSTGTGRGEQYF.

The J gene is TRBJ1-3, the V gene TRBV7-4, with unresolved D. There are 14 residues in the CDR3. CDR1 is SGHVT, CDR2 SQSDAQ, per germline. V shed 6 bases and J shed 3 bases, with 12 bases lying between them. This chain's CDR3 is CASSSTGCGNTIYF. The CDR3, as DNA: TGTGCCAGCAGTTCAACGGGTTGTGGAAACACCATATATTTT.

The chain is built from TRBV6-5 and TRBJ1-4; 7 nucleotides align to TRBD1. The V segment lost 5 bases and the J segment 13 bases; nucleotides outside the gene matches: 10. CDR1 is MNHEY, CDR2 SVGAGI, per germline. There are 13 residues in the CDR3. CDR3 DNA sequence: TGTGCCAGCAGTCGCCTCCACAACAGGGGACTGTTTTTT. Encoded protein: CASSRLHNRGLFF.

This sequence joins TRBV13 and TRBJ2-2, with 10 bases matching TRBD2. CDR1 and CDR2 from the germline V gene are PRHDT and FYEKMQ (reference sequence). The CDR3 totals 15 residues. V shed 5 bases, J shed 6 bases, and the junction held 6 bases outside the gene matches. CDR3 protein: CASSTSGGVPGELFF. The CDR3 DNA is TGTGCCAGCAGCACGAGCGGGGGGGTACCCGGGGAGCTGTTTTTT.

Note on this clone: A far larger clone differs by one base, so this is likely a read error. V gene TRBV4-2 combines with J gene TRBJ2-7; D gene ambiguous. V lost 0 bases and J 7 bases, leaving 7 bases between the germline ends. Germline V gene lookup returns CDR1 LGHNA and CDR2 YNFKEQ. The CDR3 totals 12 residues. The CDR3 DNA reads as TGTGCCAGCAGCCAAGATCAGAGGGAGCAGTACTTC. This translates into CASSQDQREQYF.

V usage is TRBV19 and J usage is TRBJ1-5, with D unresolved. Per the germline V gene, CDR1 is LNHDA and CDR2 is SQIVND (reference sequence). This CDR3 is 14 amino acids long. The V end lost 9 bases, the J end lost 3 bases, and 15 bases lay between the germline ends. The CDR3 protein is CASKTLTYNQPQHF. The CDR3 coding sequence is TGTGCCAGCAAGACACTTACCTACAATCAGCCCCAGCATTTT.

This clone has only a few counts. The genes are TRBV13 and TRBJ2-5, with TRBD2 matching 9 bases. The CDR3 is made up of 18 amino acids. CDR1 and CDR2 (germline): PRHDT, FYEKMQ (reference sequence). V was pared by 5 bases and J by 6 bases, with 19 bases of the junction left unmatched. CDR3: CASSGPTGVGGGAQTQYF. In nucleotides, the CDR3 is TGTGCCAGCAGCGGGCCGACTGGAGTGGGCGGGGGGGCCCAGACCCAGTACTTC.

This clone was picked up one time. This chain links TRBV6-1 with TRBJ2-7; no clear D gene. This CDR3 has 13 amino acids. Germline V gene sequence: CDR1 MNHNS, CDR2 SASEGT. V gave up 5 bases and J gave up 2 bases, with 10 bases separating them. In nucleotides, the CDR3 is TGTGCCAGCAGTCTTGAAGCAACCTACGAGCAGTACTTC. This encodes CASSLEATYEQYF.

The V call is TRBV18, the J call TRBJ1-1, with TRBD1 as a possible D gene (6 bases). This CDR3 has 17 amino acids. From germline, CDR1 is KGHSH and CDR2 LQKENI. V lost 0 bases to trimming and J lost 4 bases, with 18 bases between them. The CDR3 spells CASSPPGTTLTSTEAFF. In DNA, the CDR3 is TGTGCCAGCTCACCACCGGGGACAACCTTAACGAGCACTGAAGCTTTCTTT.

In the case of this clone: This sample also contains other DNA sequences that code for the same CDR3. The V gene is TRBV7-9, the J gene TRBJ2-7; possibly TRBD1 for D (7 bases). CDR1 is SEHNR and CDR2 is FQNEAQ in the germline V gene (reference sequence). Trimming cost V 6 bases and J 1 base, with 10 bases left between them. CDR3 length: 13 amino acids. CDR3 protein: CASSPGGSYEQYF. The CDR3 nucleotides read TGTGCCAGCAGTCCAGGGGGGTCCTACGAGCAGTACTTC.

The genes are TRBV25-1 and TRBJ2-1; D unclear. This CDR3 comprises 11 residues. With 4 bases removed from V and 6 bases from J, the gap between germline ends came to 4 bases. CDR1 is MGHDK and CDR2 is SYGVNS in the germline V gene. The CDR3 is CASSGSNEQFF. CDR3 nucleotides: TGTGCCAGCAGTGGGAGCAATGAGCAGTTCTTC. The full variable domain, in which reference TRBV25-1 and TRBJ2-1 provide the parts outside the CDR3, is EADIYQTPRYLVIGTGKKITLECSQTMGHDKMYWYQQDPGMELHLIHYSYGVNSTEKGDLSSESTVSRIRTEHFPLTLESARPSHTSQYLCASSGSNEQFFGPGTRLTVL.

This chain joins TRBV30 and TRBJ1-5; D ambiguous. The V gene's germline CDR1 is GTSNPN and CDR2 SVGIG (reference sequence). V lost 1 base, J lost 0 bases, and 7 bases lay in between. The CDR3 loop spans 14 amino acids. CDR3 sequence (DNA): TGTGCCTGGAGTGCAGAGAATAGCAATCAGCCCCAGCATTTT. Translating gives CAWSAENSNQPQHF.

This sequence joins TRBV19 and TRBJ2-6, with 7 bases aligning to TRBD1. This CDR3 is 14 amino acids long. Trimming removed 5 bases from V and 9 bases from J; junction bases left unmatched: 7. CDR1 is LNHDA, CDR2 SQIVND, per germline (reference sequence). The CDR3 DNA sequence: TGTGCCAGTAGTGCCGGGACAGTTATCAACGTCCTGACTTTC. It yields the protein CASSAGTVINVLTF.

The table lists this clone with a count of one. V usage is TRBV19 and J usage is TRBJ2-7; the D call may be TRBD1 or TRBD2 (5 bases each). Trimming stripped 3 bases from V and 0 bases from J, with 15 bases between. CDR1 and CDR2 from the germline V gene are LNHDA and SQIVND (reference sequence). This CDR3 spans 16 amino acids. The CDR3 DNA reads TGTGCCAGTAGTATGGGCCGGGACGTAGCCTCCTACGAGCAGTACTTC. Its translation: CASSMGRDVASYEQYF.

The gene calls are TRBV30 and TRBJ2-1; D gene unclear. The CDR3 is 12 residues long. Germline-derived CDR1 and CDR2 are GTSNPN and SVGIG (reference sequence). The V and J ends lost 3 bases and 11 bases respectively, with 14 bases between them. This chain's CDR3 is CAWREAQNQQFF. In nucleotides, the CDR3 is TGTGCCTGGAGGGAAGCCCAGAATCAGCAGTTCTTC.

This sequence joins TRBV4-1 and TRBJ2-4, with D perhaps TRBD1 or TRBD2 (5 bases each). Germline V lookup: CDR1 MGHRA, CDR2 YSYEKL. This CDR3 contains 16 residues. V was clipped by 0 bases and J by 3 bases, with 12 bases between them. The CDR3 protein is CASSQESRGLKNIQYF. In DNA, the CDR3 is TGCGCCAGCAGCCAAGAATCGAGGGGTCTCAAAAACATTCAGTACTTC.

The J gene is TRBJ2-6, the V gene TRBV19, with D unclear. This CDR3 contains 15 residues. The germline V and J ends were trimmed by 3 bases and 0 bases, with 6 bases remaining between them. Looked up from germline, CDR1 is LNHDA and CDR2 is SQIVND (reference sequence). CDR3: CASSMRASGANVLTF. The CDR3, as DNA: TGTGCCAGTAGTATGCGTGCCTCTGGGGCCAACGTCCTGACTTTC.

Written as DNA, the CDR3 is TGTGCCAGCAGTGAGTCAGGGGGCCGCACCGGGGAGCTGTTTTTT. It yields the protein CASSESGGRTGELFF. The V gene is TRBV2, the J gene TRBJ2-2, with 8 positions matching TRBD1. The CDR3 is 15 residues long. Trimming removed 3 bases from V and 4 bases from J; junction bases left unmatched: 4. Germline CDR1 reads SNHLY; CDR2 reads FYNNEI.

V gene TRBV18 combines with J gene TRBJ1-3; D remains unclear. Per the germline V gene, CDR1 is KGHSH and CDR2 is LQKENI. The CDR3 runs to 15 residues. V was pared by 4 bases and J by 6 bases, with 16 bases between. CDR3 DNA: TGTGCCAGCTCACTTTCAAGTGCTGCTGAAAACACCATATATTTT. It is translated as CASSLSSAAENTIYF.

The rearrangement joins TRBV7-2 to TRBJ1-5; D is possibly TRBD1 (6 bases). The CDR3 has 13 residues. Germline V gene sequence: CDR1 SGHTA, CDR2 FQGNSA. The V end lost 5 bases, the J end lost 6 bases, and 11 bases lay between the germline ends. The CDR3 DNA is TGTGCCAGCAGCGGCGACAGGACTCAGCCCCAGCATTTT. It codes for CASSGDRTQPQHF.

The chain uses TRBV4-1 and TRBJ2-3, with TRBD1 matching 10 bases. The CDR3 has 21 residues. The trim removed 3 bases at V and 6 bases at J, leaving 24 bases unmatched. Germline CDR1 MGHRA, CDR2 YSYEKL. CDR3 residues: CASSQETGGILRNAHMDTQYF. The CDR3 DNA follows: TGCGCCAGCAGCCAGGAGACAGGGGGCATCCTTCGGAATGCCCACATGGATACGCAGTATTTT.

The rearrangement uses TRBV6-6 and TRBJ1-2, with 7 nucleotides matching TRBD1. The ends lost 6 bases at V and 8 bases at J; junction bases unmatched: 3. Germline values: CDR1 MNHNY, CDR2 SVGAGI (reference sequence). The CDR3 length is 11 residues. CDR3 in DNA: TGTGCCAGCAGGACAGGGTCGGGCTACACCTTC. The encoded protein is CASRTGSGYTF.